These T cell receptor beta chains were read from a single sample in a study of blood T cell repertoires in COVID-19. Assay used: immunoSEQ multiplex PCR; TCRdb lists only in-frame clones, some missing. The sample shows some 26,000 clones, less than 90% of them seen only once. Material for sequencing was peripheral blood. The receptors come from a man in his sixties or seventies with active COVID-19. Both conserved end residues are part of each CDR3. D genes are given only for firm matches. A clone size is listed for some rows: how often the clone was seen (once, few, many), or a class if it is expanded.

v_call	d_call	j_call	clone_size	cdr3_aa	cdr3_nt
TRBV25-1	-	TRBJ2-3	-	CASRGFSASTDTQYF	TGTGCCAGCAGGGGATTTAGCGCGAGCACAGATACGCAGTATTTT
TRBV5-4	-	TRBJ1-2	-	CASSFQGYGYTF	TGTGCCAGCAGCTTTCAGGGCTATGGCTACACCTTC
TRBV5-3	TRBD1	TRBJ1-2	-	CARSSGRGFRGYTF	TGTGCCAGAAGCTCCGGCAGGGGGTTTCGGGGCTACACCTTC
TRBV7-9	-	TRBJ2-6	-	CASSLVGSGANVLTF	TGTGCCAGCAGCTTGGTCGGGTCGGGGGCCAACGTCCTGACTTTC
TRBV5-4	TRBD1	TRBJ2-7	-	CASSLVFGTGVPYEQYF	TGTGCCAGCAGCTTGGTTTTCGGGACAGGGGTCCCCTACGAGCAGTACTTC
TRBV6-6	-	TRBJ1-5	-	CASRPQGDQPQHF	TGTGCCAGCAGGCCTCAGGGTGATCAGCCCCAGCATTTT
TRBV19	TRBD1	TRBJ2-7	-	CASSYGLTGASYEQYF	TGTGCCAGTAGTTATGGGCTGACAGGGGCCTCCTACGAGCAGTACTTC
TRBV18	-	TRBJ2-1	-	CASSPSYEQFF	TGTGCCAGCTCACCATCGTATGAGCAGTTCTTC
TRBV2	TRBD1	TRBJ1-4	-	CASRDRGLGEKLFF	TGTGCCAGCAGAGACAGGGGGCTCGGTGAAAAACTGTTTTTT
TRBV2	-	TRBJ1-1	-	CASRGQTNTEAFF	TGTGCCAGCCGCGGACAAACCAACACTGAAGCTTTCTTT
TRBV7-9	TRBD2	TRBJ2-3	-	CASSSGTSGYTDTQYF	TGTGCCAGCAGCTCCGGGACTAGCGGGTACACAGATACGCAGTATTTT
TRBV18	TRBD2	TRBJ2-3	-	CASSPPTSGGADTQYF	TGTGCCAGCTCACCGCCGACTAGCGGGGGTGCAGATACGCAGTATTTT
TRBV5-1	-	TRBJ1-1	-	CASSLGQPNTEAFF	TGCGCCAGCAGCCTCGGACAACCGAACACTGAAGCTTTCTTT
TRBV6-5	-	TRBJ1-2	-	CASTQGGDWYGYTF	TGTGCCAGCACCCAAGGGGGAGATTGGTATGGCTACACCTTC
TRBV24-1	-	TRBJ1-6	-	CAAASGSPLHF	TGTGCCGCGGCTTCGGGTTCACCCCTCCACTTT
TRBV7-9	TRBD1	TRBJ1-2	-	CASSLVGTGDILNYGYTF	TGTGCCAGCAGCTTAGTAGGGACAGGGGACATCCTCAACTATGGCTACACCTTC
TRBV18	-	TRBJ2-7	-	CASSPLRGFYYEQYF	TGTGCCAGCTCACCACTGAGGGGGTTCTACTACGAGCAGTACTTC
TRBV4-1	-	TRBJ1-4	-	CASSQESANEKLFF	TGCGCCAGCAGCCAAGAATCGGCTAATGAAAAACTGTTTTTT
TRBV28	TRBD2	TRBJ2-1	-	CASSLAPASGKYNEQFF	TGTGCCAGCAGTTTAGCCCCCGCTAGCGGGAAATACAATGAGCAGTTCTTC
TRBV3-1/TRBV3-2	TRBD1	TRBJ2-1	-	CASSLVTGGYNEQFF	TGTGCCAGCAGCCTTGTAACAGGGGGTTACAATGAGCAGTTCTTC
TRBV7-2	-	TRBJ2-2	-	CASSLVVHGGGELFF	TGTGCCAGCAGCTTAGTGGTCCATGGCGGGGGGGAGCTGTTTTTT
TRBV6-5	-	TRBJ1-2	-	CASSRQQQGYYGYTF	TGTGCCAGCAGCCGGCAACAACAGGGCTACTATGGCTACACCTTC
TRBV4-3	TRBD2	TRBJ2-1	-	CASSLAGSSYNEQFF	TGCGCCAGCAGTCTAGCGGGGAGCTCCTACAATGAGCAGTTCTTC
TRBV5-1	TRBD2	TRBJ2-5	-	CASSLSRPSGGQETQYF	TGCGCCAGCAGCTTGTCCCGACCCAGCGGGGGACAAGAGACCCAGTACTTC
TRBV4-3	-	TRBJ1-6	-	CASSQGGRNSPLHF	TGCGCCAGCAGCCAAGGGGGGAGGAATTCACCCCTCCACTTT
TRBV19	TRBD1	TRBJ1-6	-	CASKTGGNSPLHF	TGTGCCAGTAAGACAGGGGGGAATTCACCCCTCCACTTT
TRBV27	-	TRBJ2-7	-	CASSAESGLPGDEQYF	TGTGCCAGCAGTGCAGAATCCGGGTTGCCGGGGGACGAGCAGTACTTC
TRBV28	TRBD1	TRBJ1-2	-	CASSFGQGGLGGGYTF	TGTGCCAGCAGTTTCGGACAGGGGGGTCTCGGTGGTGGCTACACCTTC
TRBV7-2	TRBD1	TRBJ1-1	-	CASSSYGQGVTEAFF	TGTGCCAGCAGCTCGTACGGACAGGGGGTGACTGAAGCTTTCTTT
TRBV11-2	TRBD2	TRBJ2-1	-	CASSILRGGSYNEQFF	TGTGCCAGCAGCATACTCCGGGGGGGGTCCTACAATGAGCAGTTCTTC
TRBV7-9	-	TRBJ1-2	-	CASSNSNYGYTF	TGTGCCAGCAGCAACAGCAACTATGGCTACACCTTC
TRBV5-1	TRBD1	TRBJ1-4	-	CASSPTGANEKLFF	TGCGCCAGCAGCCCAACAGGGGCTAATGAAAAACTGTTTTTT
TRBV5-4	-	TRBJ2-2	-	CASSGGTNTGELFF	TGTGCCAGCAGCGGAGGGACCAACACCGGGGAGCTGTTTTTT
TRBV4-3	-	TRBJ1-5	few	CASSQAIRGDQPQHF	TGCGCCAGCAGCCAAGCGATCAGGGGCGATCAGCCCCAGCATTTT
TRBV6-5	TRBD1	TRBJ1-4	once	CASSLTGTGNEKLFF	TGTGCCAGCAGTTTAACCGGGACAGGAAATGAAAAACTGTTTTTT
TRBV4-3	TRBD1	TRBJ1-1	-	CASRGQGTTFF	TGCGCCAGCAGGGGACAGGGCACGACTTTCTTT
TRBV6-5	-	TRBJ1-1	-	CASSYGPAGTEAFF	TGTGCCAGCAGTTACGGCCCCGCGGGCACTGAAGCTTTCTTT
TRBV6-5	-	TRBJ1-4	-	CASREGSTNEKLFF	TGTGCCAGCAGGGAGGGGTCTACTAATGAAAAACTGTTTTTT
TRBV6-6	TRBD1	TRBJ1-5	-	CASSDLSGTGGVGGNQPQHF	TGTGCCAGCAGCGACCTATCGGGGACAGGGGGTGTTGGGGGCAATCAGCCCCAGCATTTT
TRBV2	-	TRBJ1-1	-	CASSVDSNTEAFF	TGTGCCAGCAGTGTCGACAGTAACACTGAAGCTTTCTTT
TRBV7-9	-	TRBJ1-1	few	CASSLDRTLEAFF	TGTGCCAGCAGCTTAGACAGGACCCTTGAAGCTTTCTTT
TRBV4-1	-	TRBJ1-6	once	CASSQDPGYSPLHF	TGCGCCAGCAGCCAAGATCCAGGGTATTCACCCCTCCACTTT
TRBV6-5	-	TRBJ2-2	-	CATIHRANTGELFF	TGTGCCACAATCCACCGAGCGAACACCGGGGAGCTGTTTTTT
TRBV11-2	-	TRBJ1-1	once	CASSQSRDTEAFF	TGTGCCAGCAGCCAAAGCAGGGACACTGAAGCTTTCTTT
TRBV2	TRBD1	TRBJ1-1	-	CASDSTRDRATNTEAFF	TGTGCCAGCGATTCAACCCGGGACAGGGCGACGAACACTGAAGCTTTCTTT
TRBV7-9	-	TRBJ1-1	-	CASSQEMNTEAFF	TGTGCCAGCAGCCAAGAGATGAACACTGAAGCTTTCTTT
TRBV4-3	TRBD1	TRBJ1-1	once	CASSLDRGSEAFF	TGCGCCAGCAGCCTGGACAGGGGATCTGAAGCTTTCTTT
TRBV5-1	TRBD2	TRBJ2-1	-	CASSRGLAGEKGSYNEQFF	TGCGCCAGCAGCCGGGGACTAGCGGGGGAGAAAGGGTCCTACAATGAGCAGTTCTTC
TRBV5-8	TRBD1	TRBJ2-5	-	CASSFATTGGQETQYF	TGTGCCAGCAGCTTCGCCACAACAGGGGGCCAAGAGACCCAGTACTTC
TRBV7-9	TRBD1	TRBJ2-5	-	CASSFQGATLETQYF	TGTGCCAGCAGCTTTCAGGGGGCTACTTTAGAGACCCAGTACTTC
TRBV21-1	-	TRBJ2-3	-	CASSNGGGPPTDTQYF	TGTGCCAGCAGCAACGGCGGGGGGCCGCCGACAGATACGCAGTATTTT
TRBV7-2	-	TRBJ2-7	once	CASGGGPYEQYF	TGTGCCAGCGGGGGGGGGCCCTACGAGCAGTACTTC
TRBV12-5	-	TRBJ2-2	-	CASGLGSGRTGELFF	TGTGCTAGTGGTTTGGGGAGCGGTCGGACCGGGGAGCTGTTTTTT
TRBV7-2	-	TRBJ1-5	-	CASGLNSNQPQHF	TGTGCCAGCGGGCTGAATAGCAATCAGCCCCAGCATTTT
TRBV7-3	TRBD1	TRBJ2-3	-	CASSKGAGITDTQYF	TGTGCCAGCAGCAAGGGGGCAGGGATCACAGATACGCAGTATTTT
TRBV6-2/TRBV6-3	-	TRBJ2-1	-	CASSPGSTRGRDEQFF	TGTGCCAGCAGTCCAGGTTCGACTAGGGGTAGGGATGAGCAGTTCTTC